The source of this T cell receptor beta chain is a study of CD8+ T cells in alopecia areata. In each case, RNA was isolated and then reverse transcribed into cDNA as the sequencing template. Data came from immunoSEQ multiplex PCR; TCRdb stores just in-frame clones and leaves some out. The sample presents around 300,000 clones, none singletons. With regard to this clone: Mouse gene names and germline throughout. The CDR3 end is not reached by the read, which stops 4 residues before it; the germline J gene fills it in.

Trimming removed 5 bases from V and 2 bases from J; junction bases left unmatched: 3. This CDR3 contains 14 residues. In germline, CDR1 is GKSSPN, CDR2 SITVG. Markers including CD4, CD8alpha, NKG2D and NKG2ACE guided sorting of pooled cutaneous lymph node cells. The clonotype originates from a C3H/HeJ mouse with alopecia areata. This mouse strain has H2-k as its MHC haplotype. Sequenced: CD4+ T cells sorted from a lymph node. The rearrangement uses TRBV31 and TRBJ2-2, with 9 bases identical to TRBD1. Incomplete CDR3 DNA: TGTGCCTGGGCCGGGACAGGGAACACCGGG. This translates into CAWAGTGNTG. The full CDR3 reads CAWAGTGNTGQLYF.